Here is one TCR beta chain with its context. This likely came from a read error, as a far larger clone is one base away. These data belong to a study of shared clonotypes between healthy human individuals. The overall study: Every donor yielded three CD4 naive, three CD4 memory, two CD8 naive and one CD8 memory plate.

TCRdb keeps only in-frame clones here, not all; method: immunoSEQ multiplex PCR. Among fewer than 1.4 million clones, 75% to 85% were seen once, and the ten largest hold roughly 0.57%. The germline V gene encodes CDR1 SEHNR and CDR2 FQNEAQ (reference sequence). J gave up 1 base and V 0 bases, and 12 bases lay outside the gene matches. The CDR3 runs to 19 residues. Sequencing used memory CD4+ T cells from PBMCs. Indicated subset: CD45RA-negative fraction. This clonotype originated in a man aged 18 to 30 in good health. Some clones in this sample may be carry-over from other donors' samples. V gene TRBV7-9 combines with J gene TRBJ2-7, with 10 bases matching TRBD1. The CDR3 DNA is TGTGCCAGCAGCTTAGCGGTGAGAACAGGGGGACAGGGGTCCTACGAGCAGTACTTC. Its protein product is CASSLAVRTGGQGSYEQYF.